This T cell receptor beta chain originates from a study of tumor-infiltrating lymphocytes in oesophageal squamous cell carcinoma. This clonotype has more than one count but fewer than ten. The CDR3 consists of 12 residues. The germline V gene has CDR1 SEHNR and CDR2 FQNEAQ (reference sequence). The V gene lost 5 bases and the J gene lost 5 bases, with 9 bases spanning the gap. Each CDR3 protein is one row after TCRdb ran MiXCR on the PCR reads. The table lists about 12,000 distinct CDR3 sequences, roughly 54% of them singletons. V is TRBV7-9 and J is TRBJ2-5; D remains unclear. This sequence was found in a female donor with esophageal squamous cell carcinoma. The sequenced sample was esophageal tumor tissue. The CDR3 DNA follows: TGTGCCAGCAGCAATGATTGGGAGACCCAGTACTTC. This sequence encodes CASSNDWETQYF.